This T cell receptor beta chain originates from a study of blood T cell repertoires in COVID-19. Overall study: The United States, Italy and Spain supplied acute and convalescent COVID-19 samples.

Study members were between about 18 and 100 years old and lived in some 26 US regions. In the authors' methods: Reference gene primers were amplified, and this amplification served to estimate nucleated cell counts. Clones were sequenced by immunoSEQ multiplex PCR, and TCRdb holds only the in-frame ones, with some missing. V and J calls and clone size are as listed in that table; D and trimming were resolved from the DNA. The sample yields 200,000 to 250,000 clones, around 88% seen once. Germline CDR1 reads MNHEY; CDR2 reads SMNVEV (reference sequence). Between the trimmed V and J ends, which lost 7 bases and 0 bases, there was a span of 10 bases. The CDR3 runs to 15 residues.

Sequences were obtained from PBMCs or T cells enriched from blood (not recorded which). This sequence was found in a woman in her 50s with acute COVID-19. V is TRBV27 and J is TRBJ1-6; D possibly corresponds to TRBD1 (6 bases). CDR3 coding DNA: TGTGCCAGCAAGGGAGGGGGCTCCTATAATTCACCCCTCCACTTT. Translation gives CASKGGGSYNSPLHF.